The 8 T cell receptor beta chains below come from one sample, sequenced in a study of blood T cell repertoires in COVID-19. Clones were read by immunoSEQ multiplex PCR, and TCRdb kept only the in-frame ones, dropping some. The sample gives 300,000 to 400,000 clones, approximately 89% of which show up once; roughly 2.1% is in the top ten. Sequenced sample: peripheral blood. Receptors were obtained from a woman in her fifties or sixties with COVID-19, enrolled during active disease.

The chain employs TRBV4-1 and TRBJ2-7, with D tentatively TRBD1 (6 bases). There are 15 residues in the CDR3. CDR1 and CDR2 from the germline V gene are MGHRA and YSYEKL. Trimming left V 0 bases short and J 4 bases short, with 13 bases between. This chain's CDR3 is CASSQERGRAYEQYF. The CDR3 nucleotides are TGCGCCAGCAGCCAAGAAAGGGGGAGAGCTTACGAGCAGTACTTC.

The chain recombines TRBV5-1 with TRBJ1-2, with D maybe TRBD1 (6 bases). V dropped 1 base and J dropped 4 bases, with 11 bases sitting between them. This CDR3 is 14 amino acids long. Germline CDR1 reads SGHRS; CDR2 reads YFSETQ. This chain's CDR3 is CASSLSQGSYGYTF. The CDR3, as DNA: TGCGCCAGCAGCTTGTCACAGGGCAGCTATGGCTACACCTTC.

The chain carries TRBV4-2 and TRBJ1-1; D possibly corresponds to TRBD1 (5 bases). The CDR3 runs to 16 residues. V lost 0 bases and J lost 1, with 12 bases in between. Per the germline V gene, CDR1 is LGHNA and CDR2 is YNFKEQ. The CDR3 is CASSQDAQGPNTEAFF. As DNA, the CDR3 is TGTGCCAGCAGCCAAGATGCGCAGGGCCCGAACACTGAAGCTTTCTTT.

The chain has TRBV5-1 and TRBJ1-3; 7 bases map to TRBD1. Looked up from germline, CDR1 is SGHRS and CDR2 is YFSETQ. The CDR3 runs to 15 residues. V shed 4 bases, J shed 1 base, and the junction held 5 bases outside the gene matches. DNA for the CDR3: TGCGCCAGCAGCGTAACAGGGGATTCTGGAAACACCATATATTTT. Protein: CASSVTGDSGNTIYF.

The DNA for the CDR3 is TGCGCCAGCAGCAGTACAGGGGGCGGTGGCTATGGCTACACCTTC. This gives the protein CASSSTGGGGYGYTF. V is TRBV5-1 and J is TRBJ1-2, with 9 bases fitting TRBD1. The ends lost 4 bases at V and 4 bases at J; junction bases unmatched: 8. CDR1 and CDR2 from the germline V gene are SGHRS and YFSETQ. The CDR3 totals 15 residues.

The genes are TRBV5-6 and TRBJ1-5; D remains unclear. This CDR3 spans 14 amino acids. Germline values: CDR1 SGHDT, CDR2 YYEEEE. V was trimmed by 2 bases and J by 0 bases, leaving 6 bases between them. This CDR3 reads CASSLQISNQPQHF. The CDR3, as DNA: TGTGCCAGCAGCTTACAGATTAGCAATCAGCCCCAGCATTTT. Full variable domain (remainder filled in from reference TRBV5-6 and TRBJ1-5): DAGVTQSPTHLIKTRGQQVTLRCSPKSGHDTVSWYQQALGQGPQFIFQYYEEEERQRGNFPDRFSGHQFPNYSSELNVNALLLGDSALYLCASSLQISNQPQHFGDGTRLSIL.

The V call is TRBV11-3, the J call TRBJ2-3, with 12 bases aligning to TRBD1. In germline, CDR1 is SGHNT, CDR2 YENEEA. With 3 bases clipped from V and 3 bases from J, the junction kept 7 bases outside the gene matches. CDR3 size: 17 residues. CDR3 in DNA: TGTGCCAGCAGCTTCGGGACAGGGGGCTTTCGGACAGATACGCAGTATTTT. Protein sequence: CASSFGTGGFRTDTQYF.

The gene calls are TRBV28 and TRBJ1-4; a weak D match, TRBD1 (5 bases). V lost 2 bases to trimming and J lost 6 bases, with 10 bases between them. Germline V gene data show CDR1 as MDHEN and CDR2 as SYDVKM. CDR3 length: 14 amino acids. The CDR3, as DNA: TGTGCCAGCAGTTTAGGGGCTGTATATGAAAAACTGTTTTTT. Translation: CASSLGAVYEKLFF.